This T cell receptor beta chain is from a study of cytomegalovirus exposure and HLA in healthy donors. Study-wide findings and caveats: As was reported, the classifier diagnosed cytomegalovirus status with high specificity and sensitivity. Around 160 TCR beta chains were listed as cytomegalovirus-associated.

Note on this clone: Its antigen is undetermined.

V dropped 4 bases and J dropped 4; count of bases not matched to a gene: 3. The CDR3 totals 14 residues. The germline gives CDR1 LNHNV, CDR2 YYDKDF (reference sequence). Sequencing used immunoSEQ multiplex PCR; TCRdb keeps in-frame clones, though not all of them. The table shows some 140,000 clones, with 70% to 90% occurring only once. The sequence derives from a woman aged 30 to 39 in good health and CMV-seronegative. The chain uses TRBV15 and TRBJ2-3; TRBD1 aligns across 9 bases. The sample comprised PBMCs. CDR3 residues: CATSTRTGADTQYF. Written as DNA, the CDR3 is TGTGCCACCAGCACTAGGACAGGGGCAGATACGCAGTATTTT.